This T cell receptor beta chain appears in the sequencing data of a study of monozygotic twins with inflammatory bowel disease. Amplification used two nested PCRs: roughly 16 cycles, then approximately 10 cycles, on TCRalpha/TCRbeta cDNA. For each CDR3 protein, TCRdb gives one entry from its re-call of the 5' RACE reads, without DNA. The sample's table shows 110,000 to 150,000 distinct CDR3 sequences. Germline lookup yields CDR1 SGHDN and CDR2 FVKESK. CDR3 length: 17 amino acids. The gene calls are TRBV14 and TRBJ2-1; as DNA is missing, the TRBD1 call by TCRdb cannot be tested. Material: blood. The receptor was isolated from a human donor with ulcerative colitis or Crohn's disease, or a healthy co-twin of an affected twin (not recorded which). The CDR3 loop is CASSPTGKYGVYNEQFF. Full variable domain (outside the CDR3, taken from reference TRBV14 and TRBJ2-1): EAGVTQFPSHSVIEKGQTVTLRCDPISGHDNLYWYRRVMGKEIKFLLHFVKESKQDESGMPNNRFLAERTGGTYSTLKVQPAELEDSGVYFCASSPTGKYGVYNEQFFGPGTRLTVL.